This T cell receptor (beta chain) appears in the sequencing data of a study of T cells in Graves' hyperthyroidism and ophthalmopathy. A Clinical Activity Score of at least 3, a NOSPECS grade of at least 4 and a duration under 3 months were recorded in the ophthalmopathy patients. Germline lookup yields CDR1 SEHNR and CDR2 FQNEAQ (reference sequence). V was pared by 8 bases and J by 4 bases, with 22 bases between. This CDR3 has 16 residues. RNA transcripts provided the source from which TCR beta CDR3 regions were amplified. Using the HTBI primer set, a first-round RT-PCR was run on the TCR CDR3. MiXCR, applied by TCRdb to the multiplex PCR reads, yields one record per CDR3 protein. The table lists 400,000 to 600,000 distinct CDR3 sequences, roughly a sixth of them singletons.

This chain uses TRBV7-9 with TRBJ2-3, with D possibly being TRBD2 (5 bases). Sequencing was performed on blood. The receptor was isolated from a woman aged 25-40 years with Graves' ophthalmopathy. The CDR3 coding sequence is TGTGCCAGCGGAGCTCTAGCCCTAAGCAGTGCAGATACGCAGTATTTT. It is translated as CASGALALSSADTQYF.